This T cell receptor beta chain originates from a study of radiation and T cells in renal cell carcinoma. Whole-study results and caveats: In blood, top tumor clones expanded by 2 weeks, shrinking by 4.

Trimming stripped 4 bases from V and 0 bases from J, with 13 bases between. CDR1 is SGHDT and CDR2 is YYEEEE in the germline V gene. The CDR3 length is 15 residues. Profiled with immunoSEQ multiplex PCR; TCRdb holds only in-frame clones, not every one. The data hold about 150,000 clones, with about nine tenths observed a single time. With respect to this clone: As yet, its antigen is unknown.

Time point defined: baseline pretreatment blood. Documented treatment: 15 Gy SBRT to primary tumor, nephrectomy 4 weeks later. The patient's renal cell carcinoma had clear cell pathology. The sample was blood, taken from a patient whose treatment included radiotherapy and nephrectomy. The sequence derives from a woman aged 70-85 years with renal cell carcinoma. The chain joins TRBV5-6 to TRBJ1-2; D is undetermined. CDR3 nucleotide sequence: TGTGCCAGCAGCAGTAACAAGAGGCCTAACTATGGCTACACCTTC. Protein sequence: CASSSNKRPNYGYTF.